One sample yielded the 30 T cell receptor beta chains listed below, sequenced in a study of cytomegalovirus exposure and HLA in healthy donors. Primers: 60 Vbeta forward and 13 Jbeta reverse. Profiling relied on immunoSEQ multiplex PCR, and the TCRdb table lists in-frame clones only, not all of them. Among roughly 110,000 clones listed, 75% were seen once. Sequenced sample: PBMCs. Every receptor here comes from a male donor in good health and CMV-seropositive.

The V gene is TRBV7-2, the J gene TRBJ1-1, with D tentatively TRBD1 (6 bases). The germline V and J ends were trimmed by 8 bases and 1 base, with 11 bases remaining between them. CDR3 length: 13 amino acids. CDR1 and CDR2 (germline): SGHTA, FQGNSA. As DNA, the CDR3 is TGTGCCAGCGGAAAGGGACAGAACACTGAAGCTTTCTTT. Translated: CASGKGQNTEAFF.

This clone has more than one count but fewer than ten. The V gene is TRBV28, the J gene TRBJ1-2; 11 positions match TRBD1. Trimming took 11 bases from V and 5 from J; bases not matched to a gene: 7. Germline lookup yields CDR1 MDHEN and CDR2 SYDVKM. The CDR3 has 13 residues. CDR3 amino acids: CAGQGAAGYGYTF. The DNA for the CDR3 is TGTGCCGGACAGGGGGCAGCGGGGTATGGCTACACCTTC.

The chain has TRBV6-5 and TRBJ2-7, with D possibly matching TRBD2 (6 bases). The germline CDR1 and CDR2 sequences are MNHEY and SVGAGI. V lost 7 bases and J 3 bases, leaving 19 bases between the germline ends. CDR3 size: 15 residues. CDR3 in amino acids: CASTISGDFLYEQYF. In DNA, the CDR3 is TGTGCCAGCACTATCTCCGGGGACTTCCTCTACGAGCAGTACTTC.

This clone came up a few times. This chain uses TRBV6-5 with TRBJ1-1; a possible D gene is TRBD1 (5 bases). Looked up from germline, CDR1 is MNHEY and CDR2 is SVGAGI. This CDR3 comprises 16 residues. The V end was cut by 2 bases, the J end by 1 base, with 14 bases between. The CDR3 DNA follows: TGTGCCAGCAGTTACGGGCGGGGCTATGGGAACACTGAAGCTTTCTTT. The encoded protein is CASSYGRGYGNTEAFF.

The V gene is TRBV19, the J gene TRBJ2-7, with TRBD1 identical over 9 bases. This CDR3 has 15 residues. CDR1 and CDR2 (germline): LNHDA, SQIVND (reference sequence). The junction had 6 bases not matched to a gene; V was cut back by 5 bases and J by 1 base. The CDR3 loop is CASSRGGTGSYEQYF. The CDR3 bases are TGTGCCAGTAGTCGAGGAGGGACAGGGTCCTACGAGCAGTACTTC.

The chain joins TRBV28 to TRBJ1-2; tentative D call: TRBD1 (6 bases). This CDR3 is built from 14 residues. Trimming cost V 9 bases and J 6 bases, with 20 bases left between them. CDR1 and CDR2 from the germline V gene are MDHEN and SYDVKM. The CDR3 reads CASHSGTNANGYTF. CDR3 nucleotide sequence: TGTGCCAGTCATTCCGGGACAAATGCCAATGGCTACACCTTC.

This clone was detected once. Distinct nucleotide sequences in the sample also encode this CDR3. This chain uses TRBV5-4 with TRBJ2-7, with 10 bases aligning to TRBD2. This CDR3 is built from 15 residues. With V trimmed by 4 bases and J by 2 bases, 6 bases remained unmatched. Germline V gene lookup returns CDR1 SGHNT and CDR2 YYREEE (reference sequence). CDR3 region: CASSPTLAGAYEQYF. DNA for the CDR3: TGTGCCAGCAGCCCCACTCTAGCGGGGGCCTACGAGCAGTACTTC.

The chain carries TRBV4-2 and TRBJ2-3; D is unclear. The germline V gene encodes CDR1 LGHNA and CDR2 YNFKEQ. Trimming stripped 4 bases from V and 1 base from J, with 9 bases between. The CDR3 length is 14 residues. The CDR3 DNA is TGTGCCAGCAGCCCCCCCCCGGGCACAGATACGCAGTATTTT. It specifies CASSPPPGTDTQYF.

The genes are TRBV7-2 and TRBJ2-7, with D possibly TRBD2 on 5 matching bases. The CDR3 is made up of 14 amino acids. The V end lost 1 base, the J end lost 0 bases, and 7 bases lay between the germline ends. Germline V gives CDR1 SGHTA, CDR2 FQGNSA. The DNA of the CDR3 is TGTGCCAGCAGCTTAGTTGGGAGCTCCTACGAGCAGTACTTC. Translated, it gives CASSLVGSSYEQYF.

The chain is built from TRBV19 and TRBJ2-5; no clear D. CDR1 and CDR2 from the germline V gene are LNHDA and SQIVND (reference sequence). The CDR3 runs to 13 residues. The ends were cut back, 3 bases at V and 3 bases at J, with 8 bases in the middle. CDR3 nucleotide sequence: TGTGCCAGTAGTATCGTTAGTGAAGAGACCCAGTACTTC. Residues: CASSIVSEETQYF.

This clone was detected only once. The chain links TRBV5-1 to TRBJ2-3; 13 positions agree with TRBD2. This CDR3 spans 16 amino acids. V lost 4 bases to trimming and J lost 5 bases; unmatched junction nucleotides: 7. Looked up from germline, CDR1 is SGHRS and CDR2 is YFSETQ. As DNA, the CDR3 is TGCGCCAGCAGCCTGGAACTAGCGGGAGGGGGAGATACGCAGTATTTT. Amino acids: CASSLELAGGGDTQYF.

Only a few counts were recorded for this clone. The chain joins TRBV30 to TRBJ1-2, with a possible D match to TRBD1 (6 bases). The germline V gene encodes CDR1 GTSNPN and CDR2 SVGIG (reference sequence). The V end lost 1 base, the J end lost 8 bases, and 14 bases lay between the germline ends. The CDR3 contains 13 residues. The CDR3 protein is CAWSATGFGGYTF. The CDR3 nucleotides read TGTGCCTGGAGTGCAACAGGGTTCGGCGGCTACACCTTC.

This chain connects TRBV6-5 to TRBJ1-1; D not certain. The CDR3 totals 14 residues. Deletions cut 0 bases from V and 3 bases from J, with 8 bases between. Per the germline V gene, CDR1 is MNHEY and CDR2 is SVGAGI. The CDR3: CASSYSLSYTEAFF. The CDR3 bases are TGTGCCAGCAGTTACTCTTTAAGCTACACTGAAGCTTTCTTT.

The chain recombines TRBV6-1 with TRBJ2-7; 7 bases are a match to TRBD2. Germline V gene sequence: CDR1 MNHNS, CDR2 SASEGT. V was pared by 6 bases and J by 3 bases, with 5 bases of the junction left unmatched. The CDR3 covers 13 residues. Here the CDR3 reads CASRDGTNYEQYF. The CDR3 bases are TGTGCCAGCAGGGATGGGACTAACTACGAGCAGTACTTC.

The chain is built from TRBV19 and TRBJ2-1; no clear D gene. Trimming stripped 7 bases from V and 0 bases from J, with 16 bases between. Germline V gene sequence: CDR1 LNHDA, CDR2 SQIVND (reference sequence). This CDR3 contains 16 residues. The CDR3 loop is CASTPTDSYSYNEQFF. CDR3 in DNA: TGTGCCAGTACTCCCACTGACTCTTACTCCTACAATGAGCAGTTCTTC.

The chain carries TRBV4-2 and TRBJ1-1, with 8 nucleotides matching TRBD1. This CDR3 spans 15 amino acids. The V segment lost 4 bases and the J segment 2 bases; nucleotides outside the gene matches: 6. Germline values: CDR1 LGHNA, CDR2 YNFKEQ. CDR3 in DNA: TGTGCCAGCAGCCCCCCGACAGGGGCAAACACTGAAGCTTTCTTT. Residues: CASSPPTGANTEAFF.

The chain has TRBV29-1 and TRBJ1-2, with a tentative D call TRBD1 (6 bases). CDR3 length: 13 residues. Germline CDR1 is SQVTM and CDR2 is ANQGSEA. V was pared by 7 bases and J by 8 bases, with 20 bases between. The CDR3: CSATGPGHLGYTF. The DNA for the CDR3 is TGCAGCGCGACTGGTCCGGGACACCTGGGCTACACCTTC.

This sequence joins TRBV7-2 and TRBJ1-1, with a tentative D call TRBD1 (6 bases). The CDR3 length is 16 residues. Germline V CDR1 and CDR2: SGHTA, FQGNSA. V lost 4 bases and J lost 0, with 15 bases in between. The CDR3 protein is CASSWPQGGVNTEAFF. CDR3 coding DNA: TGTGCCAGCAGCTGGCCACAGGGAGGGGTGAACACTGAAGCTTTCTTT.

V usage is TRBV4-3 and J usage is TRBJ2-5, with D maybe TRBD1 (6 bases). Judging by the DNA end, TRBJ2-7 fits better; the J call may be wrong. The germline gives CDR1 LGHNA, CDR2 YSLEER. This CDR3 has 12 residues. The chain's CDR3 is CASSQTGYEQYF. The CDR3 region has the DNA TGCGCCAGCAGCCAAACAGGGTACGAGCAGTACTTC.

Here the CDR3 reads CSASGLAGGINTGELFF. The CDR3 DNA sequence: TGCAGCGCATCAGGACTAGCGGGGGGAATAAACACCGGGGAGCTGTTTTTT. This chain links TRBV29-1 with TRBJ2-2; 14 nucleotides line up with TRBD2. The CDR3 sequence is 17 residues long. Germline V gene lookup returns CDR1 SQVTM and CDR2 ANQGSEA. J lost 2 bases, V lost 7 bases, and 9 bases had no gene match.

For the CDR3, the DNA is TGTGCCAGCGGTCTCCGGGACTCACGTTCGGGGCAGTACTTC. This gives the protein CASGLRDSRSGQYF. The chain has TRBV11-2 and TRBJ2-7; D might be TRBD2 (6 bases). The V gene's germline CDR1 is SGHAT and CDR2 FQNNGV. V was trimmed by 8 bases and J by 9 bases, leaving 23 bases between them. CDR3 length equals 14 residues. Together with reference TRBV11-2 and TRBJ2-7, the CDR3 gives the full variable domain: EAGVAQSPRYKIIEKRQSVAFWCNPISGHATLYWYQQILGQGPKLLIQFQNNGVVDDSQLPKDRFSAERLKGVDSTLKIQPAKLEDSAVYLCASGLRDSRSGQYFGPGTRLTVT.

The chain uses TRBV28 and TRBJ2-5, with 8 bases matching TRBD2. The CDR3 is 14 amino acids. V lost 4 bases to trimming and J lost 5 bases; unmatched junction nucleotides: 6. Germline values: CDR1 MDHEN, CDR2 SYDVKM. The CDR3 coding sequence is TGTGCCAGCAGTTCCGGGAGGGCCTTGGAGACCCAGTACTTC. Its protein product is CASSSGRALETQYF.

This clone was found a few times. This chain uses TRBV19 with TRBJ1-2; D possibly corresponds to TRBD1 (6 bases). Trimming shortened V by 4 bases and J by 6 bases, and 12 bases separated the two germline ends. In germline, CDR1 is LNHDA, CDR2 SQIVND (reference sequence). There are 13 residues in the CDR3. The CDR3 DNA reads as TGTGCCAGTAGTAACCTACAGGGAAATGGCTACACCTTC. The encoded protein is CASSNLQGNGYTF.

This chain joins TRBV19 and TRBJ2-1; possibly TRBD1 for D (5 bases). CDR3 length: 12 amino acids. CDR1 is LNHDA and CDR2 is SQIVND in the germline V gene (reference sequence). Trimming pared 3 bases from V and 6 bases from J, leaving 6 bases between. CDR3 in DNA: TGTGCCAGTAGTATGACAGTCAATGAGCAGTTCTTC. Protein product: CASSMTVNEQFF.

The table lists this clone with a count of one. CDR3: CASSALRGSNQPQHF. CDR3 sequence (DNA): TGTGCCAGCAGTGCCCTCAGGGGCAGCAATCAGCCCCAGCATTTT. The chain has TRBV27 and TRBJ1-5, with a possible D match to TRBD1 (6 bases). The CDR3 covers 15 residues. Trimming stripped 5 bases from V and 1 base from J, with 12 bases between. Germline V gives CDR1 MNHEY, CDR2 SMNVEV (reference sequence).

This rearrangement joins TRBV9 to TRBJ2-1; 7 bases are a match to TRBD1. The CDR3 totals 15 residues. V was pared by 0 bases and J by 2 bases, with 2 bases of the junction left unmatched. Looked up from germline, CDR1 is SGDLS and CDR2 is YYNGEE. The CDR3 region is CASSVVQGAYNEQFF. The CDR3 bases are TGTGCCAGCAGCGTAGTTCAGGGGGCCTACAATGAGCAGTTCTTC. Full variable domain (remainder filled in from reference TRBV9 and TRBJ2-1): DSGVTQTPKHLITATGQRVTLRCSPRSGDLSVYWYQQSLDQGLQFLIQYYNGEERAKGNILERFSAQQFPDLHSELNLSSLELGDSALYFCASSVVQGAYNEQFFGPGTRLTVL.

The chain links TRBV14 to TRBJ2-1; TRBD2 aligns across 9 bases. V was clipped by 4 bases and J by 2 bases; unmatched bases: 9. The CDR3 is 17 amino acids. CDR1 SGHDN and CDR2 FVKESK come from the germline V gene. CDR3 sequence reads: CASSPMGASGAYNEQFF. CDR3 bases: TGTGCCAGCAGCCCGATGGGAGCTAGCGGGGCCTACAATGAGCAGTTCTTC.

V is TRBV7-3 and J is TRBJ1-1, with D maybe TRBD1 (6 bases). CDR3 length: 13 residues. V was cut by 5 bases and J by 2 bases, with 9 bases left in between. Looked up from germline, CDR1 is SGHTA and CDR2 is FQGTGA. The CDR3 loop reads CASSRQDNTEAFF. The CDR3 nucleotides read TGTGCCAGCAGCCGACAGGATAACACTGAAGCTTTCTTT.

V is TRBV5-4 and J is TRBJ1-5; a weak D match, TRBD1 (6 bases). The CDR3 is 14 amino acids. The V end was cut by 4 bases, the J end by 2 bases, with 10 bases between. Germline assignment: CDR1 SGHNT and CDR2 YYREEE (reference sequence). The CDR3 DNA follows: TGTGCCAGCAGCAAAGGGGGGGGCAATCAGCCCCAGCATTTT. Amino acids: CASSKGGGNQPQHF.

In DNA form, the CDR3 reads TGTGCCAGTAGTAACCTACAGTCCCCGTCCCCCTACGAGCAGTACTTC. Encoded protein: CASSNLQSPSPYEQYF. This chain connects TRBV19 to TRBJ2-7; D ambiguous. Trimming removed 4 bases from V and 2 bases from J, with 18 bases in between. CDR3 size: 16 residues. The germline V gene encodes CDR1 LNHDA and CDR2 SQIVND (reference sequence).